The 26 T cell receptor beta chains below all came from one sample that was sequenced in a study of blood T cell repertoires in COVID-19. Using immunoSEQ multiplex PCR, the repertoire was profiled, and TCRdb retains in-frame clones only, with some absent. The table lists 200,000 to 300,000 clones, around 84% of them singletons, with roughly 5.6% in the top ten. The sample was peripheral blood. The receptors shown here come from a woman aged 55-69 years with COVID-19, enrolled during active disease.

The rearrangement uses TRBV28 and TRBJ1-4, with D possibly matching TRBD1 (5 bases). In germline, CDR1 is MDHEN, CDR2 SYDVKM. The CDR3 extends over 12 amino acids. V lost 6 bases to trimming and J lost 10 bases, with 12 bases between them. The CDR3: CASRPRQSKLFF. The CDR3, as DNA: TGTGCCAGCAGACCAAGACAGTCAAAACTGTTTTTT.

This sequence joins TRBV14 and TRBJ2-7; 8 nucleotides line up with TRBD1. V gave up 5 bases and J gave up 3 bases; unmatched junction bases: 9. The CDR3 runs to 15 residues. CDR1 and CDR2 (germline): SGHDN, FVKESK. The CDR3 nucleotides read TGTGCCAGCAGCAGAGGGACAGGAATACGCTACGAGCAGTACTTC. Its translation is CASSRGTGIRYEQYF.

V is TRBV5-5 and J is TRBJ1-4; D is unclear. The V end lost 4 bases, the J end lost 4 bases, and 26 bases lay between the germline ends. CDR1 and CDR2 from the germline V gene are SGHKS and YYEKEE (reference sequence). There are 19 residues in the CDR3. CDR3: CASSDSRARYSRGNEKLFF. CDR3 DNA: TGTGCCAGCAGCGACTCACGGGCCAGATATTCGCGGGGTAATGAAAAACTGTTTTTT.

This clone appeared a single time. The CDR3 sequence: CASSSLVNTEAFF. DNA of the CDR3: TGTGCCAGCAGCTCGCTAGTAAACACTGAAGCTTTCTTT. This chain uses TRBV7-2 with TRBJ1-1, with unresolved D. The V end was cut by 4 bases, the J end by 2 bases, with 8 bases between. The CDR3 sequence is 13 residues long. Germline V gene sequence: CDR1 SGHTA, CDR2 FQGNSA.

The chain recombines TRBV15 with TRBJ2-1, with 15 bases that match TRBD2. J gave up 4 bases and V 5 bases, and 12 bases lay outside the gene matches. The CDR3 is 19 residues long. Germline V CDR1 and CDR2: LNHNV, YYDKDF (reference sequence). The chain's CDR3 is CATSPFGRTSGRGYNEQFF. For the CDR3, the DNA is TGTGCCACCAGCCCATTTGGACGGACTAGCGGGAGGGGTTACAATGAGCAGTTCTTC.

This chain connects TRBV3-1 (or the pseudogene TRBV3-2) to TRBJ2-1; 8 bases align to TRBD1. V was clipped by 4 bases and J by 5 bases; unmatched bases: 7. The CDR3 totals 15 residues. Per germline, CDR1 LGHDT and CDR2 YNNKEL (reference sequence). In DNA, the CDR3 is TGTGCCAGCAGCCGTACGGGACAGGAGCACAATGAGCAGTTCTTC. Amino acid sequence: CASSRTGQEHNEQFF.

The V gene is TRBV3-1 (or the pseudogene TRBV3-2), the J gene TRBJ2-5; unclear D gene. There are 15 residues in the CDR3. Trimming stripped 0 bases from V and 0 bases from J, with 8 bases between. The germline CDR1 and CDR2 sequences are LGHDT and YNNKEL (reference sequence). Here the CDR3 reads CASSQDWLDQETQYF. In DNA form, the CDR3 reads TGTGCCAGCAGCCAAGATTGGCTAGACCAAGAGACCCAGTACTTC.

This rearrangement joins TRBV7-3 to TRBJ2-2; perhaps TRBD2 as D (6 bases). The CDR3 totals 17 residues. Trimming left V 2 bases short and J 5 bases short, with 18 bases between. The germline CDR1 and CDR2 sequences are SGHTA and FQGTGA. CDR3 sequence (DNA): TGTGCCAGCAGCTTATGGTCGCCGGGAGTGGGTACCGGGGAGCTGTTTTTT. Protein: CASSLWSPGVGTGELFF.

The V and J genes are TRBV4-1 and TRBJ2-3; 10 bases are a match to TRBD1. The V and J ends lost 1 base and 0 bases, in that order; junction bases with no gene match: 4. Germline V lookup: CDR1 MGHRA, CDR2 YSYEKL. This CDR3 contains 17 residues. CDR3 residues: CASSQAGQGTSTDTQYF. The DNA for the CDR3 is TGCGCCAGCAGCCAAGCGGGACAGGGGACTAGCACAGATACGCAGTATTTT.

The CDR3 sequence is CASSSAGQRNTEAFF. The CDR3 bases are TGTGCCAGCAGTTCCGCGGGACAGAGGAACACTGAAGCTTTCTTT. The rearrangement links TRBV6-5 to TRBJ1-1; 7 nucleotides match TRBD1. The CDR3 has 15 amino acids. The germline gives CDR1 MNHEY, CDR2 SVGAGI. With 4 bases clipped from V and 1 base from J, the junction kept 6 bases outside the gene matches.

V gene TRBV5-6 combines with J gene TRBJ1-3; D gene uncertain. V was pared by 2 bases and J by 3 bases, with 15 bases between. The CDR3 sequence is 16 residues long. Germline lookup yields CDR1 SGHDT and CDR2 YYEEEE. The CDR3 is CASSFIRNFGGNTIYF. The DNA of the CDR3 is TGTGCCAGCAGCTTTATCAGGAATTTTGGTGGAAACACCATATATTTT.

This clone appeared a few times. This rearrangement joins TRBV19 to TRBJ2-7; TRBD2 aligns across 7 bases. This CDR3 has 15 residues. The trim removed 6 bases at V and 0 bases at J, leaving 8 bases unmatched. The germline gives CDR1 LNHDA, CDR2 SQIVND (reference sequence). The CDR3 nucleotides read TGTGCCAGTAGCCCAGGAGGGAGGGCCTCCTACGAGCAGTACTTC. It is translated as CASSPGGRASYEQYF.

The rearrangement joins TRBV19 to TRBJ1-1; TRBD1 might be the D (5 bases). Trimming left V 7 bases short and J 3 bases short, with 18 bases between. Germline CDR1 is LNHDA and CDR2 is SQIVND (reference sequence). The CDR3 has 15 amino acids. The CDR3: CASKRQGVGDTEAFF. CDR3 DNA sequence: TGTGCCAGTAAAAGGCAGGGCGTAGGGGACACTGAAGCTTTCTTT.

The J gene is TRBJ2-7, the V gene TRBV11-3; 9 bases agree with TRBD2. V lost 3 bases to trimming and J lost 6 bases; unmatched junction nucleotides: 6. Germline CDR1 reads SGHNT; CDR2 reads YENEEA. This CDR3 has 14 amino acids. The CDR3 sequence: CASSFGVAGAEQYF. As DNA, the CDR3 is TGTGCCAGCAGCTTTGGCGTAGCGGGAGCCGAGCAGTACTTC.

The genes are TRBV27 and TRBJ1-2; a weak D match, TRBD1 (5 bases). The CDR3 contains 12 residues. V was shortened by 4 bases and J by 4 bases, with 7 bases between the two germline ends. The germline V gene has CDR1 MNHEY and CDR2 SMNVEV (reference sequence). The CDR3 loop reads CASSSGGYGYTF. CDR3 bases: TGTGCCAGCAGTTCGGGGGGCTATGGCTACACCTTC.

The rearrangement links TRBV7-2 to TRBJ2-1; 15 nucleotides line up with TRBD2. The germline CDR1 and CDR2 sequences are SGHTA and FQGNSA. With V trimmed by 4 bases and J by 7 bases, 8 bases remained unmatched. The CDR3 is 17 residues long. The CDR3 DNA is TGTGCCAGCAGCTCCAGGACTAGCGGGAGGGCTCGGAATGAGCAGTTCTTC. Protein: CASSSRTSGRARNEQFF.

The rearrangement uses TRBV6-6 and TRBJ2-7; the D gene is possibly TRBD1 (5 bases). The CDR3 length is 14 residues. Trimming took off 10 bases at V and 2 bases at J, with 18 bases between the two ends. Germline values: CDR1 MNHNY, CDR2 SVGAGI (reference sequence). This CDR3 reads CATTRREVTYEQYF. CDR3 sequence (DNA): TGTGCCACCACACGCAGGGAAGTAACCTACGAGCAGTACTTC.

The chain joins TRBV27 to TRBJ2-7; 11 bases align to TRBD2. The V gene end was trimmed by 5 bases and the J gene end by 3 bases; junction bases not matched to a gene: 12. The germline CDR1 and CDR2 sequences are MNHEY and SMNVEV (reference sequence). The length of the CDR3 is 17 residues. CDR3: CASSASPTSGSLYEQYF. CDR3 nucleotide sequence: TGTGCCAGCAGTGCCTCTCCCACTAGCGGGAGCCTCTACGAGCAGTACTTC.

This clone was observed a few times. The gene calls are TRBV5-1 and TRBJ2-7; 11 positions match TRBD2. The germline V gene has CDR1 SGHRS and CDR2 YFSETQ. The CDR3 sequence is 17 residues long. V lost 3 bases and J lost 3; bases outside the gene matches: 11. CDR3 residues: CASSSGQPGTSGYEQYF. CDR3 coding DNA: TGCGCCAGCAGCTCAGGACAGCCCGGGACTAGCGGCTACGAGCAGTACTTC.

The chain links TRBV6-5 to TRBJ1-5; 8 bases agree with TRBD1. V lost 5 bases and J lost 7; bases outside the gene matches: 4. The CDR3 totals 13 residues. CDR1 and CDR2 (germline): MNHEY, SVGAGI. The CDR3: CASSQGAGQPQHF. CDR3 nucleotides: TGTGCCAGCAGTCAGGGGGCCGGGCAGCCCCAGCATTTT.

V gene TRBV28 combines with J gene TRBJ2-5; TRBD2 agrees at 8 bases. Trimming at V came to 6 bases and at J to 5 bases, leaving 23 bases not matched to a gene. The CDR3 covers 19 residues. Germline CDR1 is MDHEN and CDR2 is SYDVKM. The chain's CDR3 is CASSPMPRSGTSLEETQYF. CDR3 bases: TGTGCCAGCAGCCCAATGCCACGGTCCGGGACTAGTCTCGAGGAGACCCAGTACTTC.

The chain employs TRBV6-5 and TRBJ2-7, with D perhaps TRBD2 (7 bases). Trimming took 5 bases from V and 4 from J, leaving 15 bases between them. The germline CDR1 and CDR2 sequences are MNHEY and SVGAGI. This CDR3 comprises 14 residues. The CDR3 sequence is CASSRGGLGYEQYF. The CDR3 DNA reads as TGTGCCAGCAGTAGGGGGGGCCTCGGGTACGAGCAGTACTTC.

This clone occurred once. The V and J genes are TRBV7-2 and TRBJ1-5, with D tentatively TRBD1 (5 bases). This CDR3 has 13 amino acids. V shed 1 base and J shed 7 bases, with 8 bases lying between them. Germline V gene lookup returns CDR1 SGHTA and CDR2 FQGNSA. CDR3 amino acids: CASSLVGEQPQHF. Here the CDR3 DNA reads TGTGCCAGCAGCTTAGTAGGGGAACAGCCCCAGCATTTT.

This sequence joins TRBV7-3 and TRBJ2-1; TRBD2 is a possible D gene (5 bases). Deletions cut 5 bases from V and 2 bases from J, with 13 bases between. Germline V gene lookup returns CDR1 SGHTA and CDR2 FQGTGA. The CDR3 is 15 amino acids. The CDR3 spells CASSPPGVAYNEQFF. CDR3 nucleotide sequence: TGTGCCAGCAGCCCACCCGGGGTTGCCTACAATGAGCAGTTCTTC.

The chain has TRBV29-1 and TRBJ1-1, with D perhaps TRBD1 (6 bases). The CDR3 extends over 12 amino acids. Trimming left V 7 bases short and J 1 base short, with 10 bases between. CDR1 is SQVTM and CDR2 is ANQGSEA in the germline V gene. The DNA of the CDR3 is TGCAGCGGTCAGGGACAGAACACTGAAGCTTTCTTT. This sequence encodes CSGQGQNTEAFF.

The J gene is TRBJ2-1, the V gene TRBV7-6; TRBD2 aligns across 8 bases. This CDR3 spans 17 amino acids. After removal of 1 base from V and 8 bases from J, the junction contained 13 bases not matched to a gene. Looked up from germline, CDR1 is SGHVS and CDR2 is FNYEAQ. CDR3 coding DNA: TGTGCCAGCAGCTTAGGGATTAGCGGGGCAGTTTTTGATGAGCAGTTCTTC. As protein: CASSLGISGAVFDEQFF.